Shown below are 29 T cell receptor beta chains from a single sample sequenced in a study of blood T cell repertoires in COVID-19. Sequencing was performed with immunoSEQ multiplex PCR; in TCRdb, only in-frame clones are kept and a portion is missing. The sample comprises some 52,000 clones, less than 90% of which are singletons, and about 15% rests with the top ten. Specimen: peripheral blood. The source is a human donor with active COVID-19. The donor label of this sample is uncertain.

The CDR3 region is CASSLRGTQYF. The DNA for the CDR3 is TGTGCCAGCAGCTTACGGGGTACGCAGTATTTT. The gene calls are TRBV7-2 and TRBJ2-3; TRBD2 is a possible D gene (5 bases). Germline V gene data show CDR1 as SGHTA and CDR2 as FQGNSA. Trimming took off 2 bases at V and 8 bases at J, with 5 bases between the two ends. CDR3 length equals 11 residues.

The gene calls are TRBV28 and TRBJ1-2; D is uncertain. CDR3 length: 10 amino acids. Trimming took 8 bases from V and 8 from J, leaving 9 bases between them. Germline CDR1 is MDHEN and CDR2 is SYDVKM. DNA of the CDR3: TGTGCCAGCCGACTAAGGGGCTACACCTTC. Translated: CASRLRGYTF.

This chain uses TRBV4-3 with TRBJ2-7, with D possibly TRBD1 on 5 matching bases. The V end was cut by 0 bases, the J end by 2 bases, with 23 bases between. Germline loops: CDR1 LGHNA, CDR2 YSLEER. CDR3 length: 19 residues. The CDR3 DNA follows: TGCGCCAGCAGCCAAGATCATGGATTTTCTGACAGAACCCCCTACGAGCAGTACTTC. This gives the protein CASSQDHGFSDRTPYEQYF.

The CDR3 protein is CASQLEAGVKAGELFF. Written as DNA, the CDR3 is TGCGCCAGCCAGTTGGAAGCGGGGGTGAAGGCCGGGGAGCTGTTTTTT. V usage is TRBV4-1 and J usage is TRBJ2-2, with 8 nucleotides matching TRBD2. The CDR3 contains 16 residues. V trimming: 8 bases; J trimming: 6 bases; junction bases outside the gene matches: 14. Germline CDR1 and CDR2: MGHRA and YSYEKL.

This chain links TRBV6-5 with TRBJ2-3, with unresolved D. V lost 4 bases and J lost 1, with 9 bases in between. This CDR3 region has 14 residues. Germline lookup yields CDR1 MNHEY and CDR2 SVGAGI. DNA for the CDR3: TGTGCCAGCAGTTTGAGTTACGGCACAGATACGCAGTATTTT. Translated: CASSLSYGTDTQYF.

The chain couples TRBV6-2 or TRBV6-3 to TRBJ2-3; D may be TRBD2 (6 bases). Germline V gives CDR1 MNHEY, CDR2 SVGEGT. CDR3 length: 13 residues. The ends were cut back, 4 bases at V and 6 bases at J, with 11 bases in the middle. The CDR3 nucleotides are TGTGCCAGCAGTTGGACTATTCGTGATACGCAGTATTTT. Translated: CASSWTIRDTQYF.

The rearrangement links TRBV7-9 to TRBJ1-6; no reliable D call. The CDR3 totals 15 residues. Trimming removed 0 bases from V and 10 bases from J, with 13 bases in between. The germline CDR1 and CDR2 sequences are SEHNR and FQNEAQ (reference sequence). In DNA form, the CDR3 reads TGTGCCAGCAGCTTAGCCCTACCTGGTCGGTCACCCCTCCACTTT. Its protein product is CASSLALPGRSPLHF.

The V call is TRBV10-3, the J call TRBJ2-7; 8 bases fit TRBD2. Trimming removed 7 bases from V and 4 bases from J; junction bases left unmatched: 6. The CDR3 has 13 residues. Germline V gene sequence: CDR1 ENHRY, CDR2 SYGVKD. The CDR3 coding sequence is TGTGCCATCACCGCTGGACTAGCTTACGAGCAGTACTTC. Protein product: CAITAGLAYEQYF.

The CDR3 DNA follows: TGTGCCAGCAGCAGAGGGACTAGCGGGGGGGCCTCGGATACGCAGTATTTT. Encoded protein: CASSRGTSGGASDTQYF. This chain links TRBV7-2 with TRBJ2-3, with TRBD2 matching over 16 bases. Germline CDR1 SGHTA, CDR2 FQGNSA. This CDR3 region has 17 residues. Trimming cost V 5 bases and J 6 bases; bases outside gene matches: 8.

The rearrangement links TRBV18 to TRBJ1-1; tentative D call: TRBD1 (6 bases). The V and J ends lost 1 base and 2 bases respectively, with 11 bases between them. CDR1 KGHSH and CDR2 LQKENI come from the germline V gene. The CDR3 contains 15 residues. The CDR3 reads CASSPQSGHNTEAFF. The CDR3 DNA sequence: TGTGCCAGCTCACCACAATCGGGACACAACACTGAAGCTTTCTTT.

The chain links TRBV7-8 to TRBJ2-7; 10 bases fit TRBD1. V dropped 5 bases and J dropped 9; count of bases not matched to a gene: 7. In germline, CDR1 is SGHVS, CDR2 FQNEAQ. The CDR3 covers 13 residues. As DNA, the CDR3 is TGTGCCAGCAGCCGAAGGGACAGGGGACGGCAGTACTTC. Its translation is CASSRRDRGRQYF. Complete variable domain (other parts from reference TRBV7-8 and TRBJ2-7): GAGVSQSPRYKVAKRGQDVALRCDPISGHVSLFWYQQALGQGPEFLTYFQNEAQLDKSGLPSDRFFAERPEGSVSTLKIQRTQQEDSAVYLCASSRRDRGRQYFGPGTRLTVT.

The chain has TRBV20-1 and TRBJ1-1; 9 positions agree with TRBD1. Germline lookup yields CDR1 DFQATT and CDR2 SNEGSKA (reference sequence). CDR3 length equals 14 residues. With V trimmed by 3 bases and J by 7 bases, 9 bases remained unmatched. CDR3 nucleotides: TGCAGTGCTAGTGGATCGGACAGGGGCGTTGAAGCTTTCTTT. Translation: CSASGSDRGVEAFF.

The chain joins TRBV7-9 to TRBJ2-2, with 8 bases identical to TRBD1. The CDR3 totals 16 residues. Germline CDR1 and CDR2: SEHNR and FQNEAQ (reference sequence). After removal of 6 bases from V and 2 bases from J, the junction contained 8 bases not matched to a gene. CDR3 bases: TGTGCCAGCAGGGGGCGACAGGGGCCCAACACCGGGGAGCTGTTTTTT. Translating gives CASRGRQGPNTGELFF.

J is TRBJ1-6 and V is TRBV6-2 or TRBV6-3, with D maybe TRBD1 (5 bases). V was trimmed by 0 bases and J by 6 bases, leaving 15 bases between them. This CDR3 region has 17 residues. The V gene's germline CDR1 is MNHEY and CDR2 SVGEGT. CDR3: CASSYSRQRATNSPLHF. The CDR3 DNA reads TGTGCCAGCAGTTACTCACGACAGCGAGCCACTAATTCACCCCTCCACTTT.

V gene TRBV9 combines with J gene TRBJ2-7; 7 bases agree with TRBD1. The CDR3 length is 15 residues. CDR1 and CDR2 (germline): SGDLS, YYNGEE. The J segment lost 3 bases and the V segment lost 4 bases, leaving 10 bases of the junction unmatched. CDR3 amino acids: CASSLTAAGGYEQYF. CDR3 nucleotides: TGTGCCAGCAGCCTAACGGCGGCAGGGGGCTACGAGCAGTACTTC.

The rearrangement joins TRBV3-1 (or the pseudogene TRBV3-2) to TRBJ2-1, with 8 bases that match TRBD1. With 4 bases clipped from V and 6 bases from J, the junction kept 14 bases outside the gene matches. The CDR3 extends over 17 amino acids. The germline V gene encodes CDR1 LGHDT and CDR2 YNNKEL (reference sequence). CDR3 DNA sequence: TGTGCCAGCAGCCTTCAACCGGGACAGGAGATTTCCAATGAGCAGTTCTTC. It encodes CASSLQPGQEISNEQFF.

This chain joins TRBV12-3 or TRBV12-4 and TRBJ1-2, with a tentative D call TRBD1 (5 bases). The CDR3 consists of 13 residues. Trimming took 6 bases from V and 7 from J, leaving 15 bases between them. CDR3 nucleotide sequence: TGTGCCAGCAGGACGATCGGGGGGACTGGCTACACCTTC. Protein: CASRTIGGTGYTF.

The V call is TRBV18, the J call TRBJ2-1; D is unresolved. Trimming shortened V by 5 bases and J by 4 bases, and 15 bases separated the two germline ends. The CDR3 totals 15 residues. CDR1 is KGHSH, CDR2 LQKENI, per germline. The CDR3 bases are TGTGCCAGCTCAGGTCTTCAGTCAGAATACAATGAGCAGTTCTTC. Residues: CASSGLQSEYNEQFF.

The genes are TRBV28 and TRBJ1-2; 8 bases match TRBD1. The CDR3 runs 16 residues. Trimming at V came to 5 bases and at J to 0 bases, leaving 8 bases not matched to a gene. The V gene's germline CDR1 is MDHEN and CDR2 SYDVKM. CDR3 nucleotide sequence: TGTGCCAGCAGTATGACAGGGGCGAAAACTAACTATGGCTACACCTTC. Protein sequence: CASSMTGAKTNYGYTF.

The chain uses TRBV5-8 and TRBJ2-1, with D possibly TRBD2 on 5 matching bases. Trimming left V 0 bases short and J 8 bases short, with 15 bases between. CDR3 length: 15 residues. Germline CDR1 is SGHTS and CDR2 is YDEGEE. The CDR3 reads CASSLGQAGADEQFF. The CDR3 coding sequence is TGTGCCAGCAGCTTGGGGCAGGCGGGCGCAGATGAGCAGTTCTTC.

The gene calls are TRBV5-6 and TRBJ1-5, with 7 bases aligning to TRBD1. The CDR3 contains 15 residues. CDR1 SGHDT and CDR2 YYEEEE come from the germline V gene. V lost 2 bases and J lost 1; bases outside the gene matches: 3. CDR3 nucleotides: TGTGCCAGCAGCTTAAAGGACAGGAGCAATCAGCCCCAGCATTTT. Protein sequence: CASSLKDRSNQPQHF.

This chain links TRBV6-6 with TRBJ2-2; 9 nucleotides align to TRBD2. This CDR3 is 13 amino acids long. The V gene end was trimmed by 6 bases and the J gene end by 12 bases; junction bases not matched to a gene: 8. The V gene's germline CDR1 is MNHNY and CDR2 SVGAGI (reference sequence). Here the CDR3 reads CASSTERGVQLFF. In nucleotides, the CDR3 is TGTGCCAGCAGCACCGAGCGGGGGGTTCAGCTGTTTTTT.

The genes are TRBV5-8 and TRBJ1-2; no clear D. Germline assignment: CDR1 SGHTS and CDR2 YDEGEE. There are 14 residues in the CDR3. V gave up 2 bases and J gave up 4 bases, with 12 bases separating them. CDR3 residues: CASSFPGSGYGYTF. In nucleotides, the CDR3 is TGTGCCAGCAGCTTCCCCGGTTCAGGCTATGGCTACACCTTC.

This chain joins TRBV11-1 and TRBJ2-1, with TRBD2 matching over 8 bases. CDR3 length equals 15 residues. Unmatched junction bases numbered 10, after V lost 6 bases and J lost 6 bases. Germline CDR1 SGHAT, CDR2 FQDESV (reference sequence). The CDR3 nucleotides read TGTGCCAGCAGGAAAGGGACTAGTTCGAGCAATGAGCAGTTCTTC. Residues: CASRKGTSSSNEQFF.

The CDR3 spells CASSLARGRYNSPLHF. The DNA of the CDR3 is TGTGCCAGCAGCTTAGCCCGAGGAAGATATAATTCACCCCTCCACTTT. The chain recombines TRBV7-9 with TRBJ1-6; the D is unclear. CDR3 size: 16 residues. Trimming removed 0 bases from V and 4 bases from J, with 10 bases in between. Germline CDR1 reads SEHNR; CDR2 reads FQNEAQ (reference sequence).

This sequence joins TRBV7-8 and TRBJ1-2; tentatively, D is TRBD1 (5 bases). V lost 1 base, J lost 5 bases, and 8 bases lay in between. The length of the CDR3 is 13 residues. Germline CDR1 and CDR2: SGHVS and FQNEAQ. The CDR3 bases are TGTGCCAGCAGCTTAGTACAGGAATATGGCTACACCTTC. It yields the protein CASSLVQEYGYTF.

J is TRBJ1-1 and V is TRBV9, with 9 bases identical to TRBD1. Germline values: CDR1 SGDLS, CDR2 YYNGEE. With 3 bases clipped from V and 3 bases from J, the junction kept 12 bases outside the gene matches. The CDR3 contains 17 residues. CDR3 protein: CASSGNHRQGVYTEAFF. DNA of the CDR3: TGTGCCAGCAGCGGAAACCACCGACAGGGGGTGTACACTGAAGCTTTCTTT.

This chain joins TRBV18 and TRBJ2-6, with 9 bases lining up with TRBD1. The CDR3 totals 17 residues. Germline lookup yields CDR1 KGHSH and CDR2 LQKENI. V gave up 6 bases and J gave up 0 bases; unmatched junction bases: 6. CDR3 coding DNA: TGTGCCAGCTCTGTTGGGACAGGGTACTCTGGGGCCAACGTCCTGACTTTC. This encodes CASSVGTGYSGANVLTF.

The chain has TRBV27 and TRBJ1-6; TRBD1 agrees at 11 bases. The CDR3 loop spans 17 amino acids. The J segment lost 9 bases and the V segment lost 5 bases, leaving 12 bases of the junction unmatched. Germline assignment: CDR1 MNHEY and CDR2 SMNVEV (reference sequence). CDR3 in amino acids: CASSARDRGKQGSPLHF. CDR3 DNA sequence: TGTGCCAGCAGTGCCCGGGACAGGGGGAAACAAGGTTCACCCCTCCACTTT.